This TCR beta chain appears in the sequencing data of a study of T-cell reconstitution after alpha-beta-depleted transplantation in children. As for this clonotype: Its specificity is not known.

Study outcomes and limitations: At around two months after transplant, the alpha-beta T cells were reportedly derived from several hundred expanded clones that came from non-depleted graft cells. In some patients, recipient T cells and intrathymic progenitors surviving conditioning explained high day-60 diversity. Most T-cell counts and diversity one year after the transplant came from T cells that were newly produced.

The TCRbeta library incorporated unique molecular identifiers. From the PCR reads, TCRdb called clonotypes with MiXCR, one entry per CDR3 protein. The sample holds fewer than 250,000 distinct CDR3 sequences; about a sixth are singletons and the top ten take 43%. Trimming removed 2 bases from V and 2 bases from J, with 13 bases in between. The germline V gene encodes CDR1 MDHEN and CDR2 SYDVKM. The CDR3 has 15 amino acids. The origin of this receptor is a male patient aged 2-9 years who had a stem cell transplant for acute lymphoblastic leukemia, so the T cells may come from the graft donor. The V call is TRBV28, the J call TRBJ2-7; unclear D gene. The starting material was PBMCs, mostly from graft donor cells, obtained 360 days after TCRalphabeta/CD19-depleted stem cell transplant. The DNA for the CDR3 is TGTGCCAGCAGTTTAGAGCTACAACCGCCCTACGAGCAGTACTTC. Protein: CASSLELQPPYEQYF.